This T cell receptor beta chain was observed in a study of blood T cell repertoires in COVID-19. Study-wide context: Donors in the United States, Italy and Spain gave samples during acute or convalescent COVID-19. Sample material is recorded as cDNA or gDNA derived from T cells, B-cell-depleted T cells, or PBMCs.

The ends were cut back, 0 bases at V and 4 bases at J, with 7 bases in the middle. The CDR3 loop spans 14 amino acids. Germline CDR1 is SGHTA and CDR2 is FQGNSA. Sequencing was performed with immunoSEQ multiplex PCR; in TCRdb, only in-frame clones are kept and a portion is missing. The repertoire consists of around 200,000 clones, with 80% to 90% occurring once and the leading ten covering roughly 4.5%. The chain recombines TRBV7-2 with TRBJ2-1; D call uncertain. This receptor was taken from an elderly woman with acute or convalescent COVID-19. The sequenced sample consisted of peripheral blood. For the CDR3, the DNA is TGTGCCAGCAGCTTAGCTCTCGGGTACAATGAGCAGTTCTTC. Translating gives CASSLALGYNEQFF.